A single sample is the source of the 27 T cell receptor beta chains below, sequenced in a study of T cell responses to AZD1222 COVID-19 vaccine. Assay: immunoSEQ multiplex PCR; the TCRdb copy retains only in-frame clones and omits some. The sample lists over 120,000 clones, approximately 90% seen once, with under 2% in the top ten. The starting material was peripheral blood, obtained 28 days after the second AZD1222 dose. These receptors were collected from an adult who received the AZD1222 COVID-19 vaccine.

The rearrangement links TRBV5-4 to TRBJ1-1; D possibly corresponds to TRBD1 (6 bases). This CDR3 has 19 amino acids. V lost 5 bases and J lost 1, with 27 bases in between. Per the germline V gene, CDR1 is SGHNT and CDR2 is YYREEE (reference sequence). The CDR3 sequence: CASRNVGGRGPPRNTEAFF. The CDR3 DNA reads TGTGCCAGCAGAAATGTCGGCGGCAGGGGACCTCCCAGGAACACTGAAGCTTTCTTT.

The rearrangement joins TRBV19 to TRBJ1-1; perhaps TRBD1 as D (6 bases). CDR1 is LNHDA, CDR2 SQIVND, per germline (reference sequence). The CDR3 is 14 residues long. V was cut by 5 bases and J by 4 bases, with 14 bases left in between. Here the CDR3 reads CASSRTGASTEAFF. As DNA, the CDR3 is TGTGCCAGTAGTCGGACGGGGGCGAGCACTGAAGCTTTCTTT.

The gene calls are TRBV28 and TRBJ1-2, with unresolved D. CDR3 length: 13 amino acids. Germline CDR1 and CDR2: MDHEN and SYDVKM. With 6 bases removed from V and 8 bases from J, the gap between germline ends came to 16 bases. The CDR3 loop reads CASSSTFGGGYTF. In DNA, the CDR3 is TGTGCCAGCAGCTCCACTTTCGGCGGCGGCTACACCTTC.

The chain links TRBV9 to TRBJ2-7; TRBD2 matches at 15 bases. Trimming at V came to 4 bases and at J to 3 bases, leaving 17 bases not matched to a gene. The CDR3 has 20 residues. Germline V gene data show CDR1 as SGDLS and CDR2 as YYNGEE. CDR3 residues: CASSPPPQGLAGGRGYEQYF. The CDR3 DNA reads as TGTGCCAGCAGCCCTCCTCCCCAAGGACTAGCGGGAGGGAGAGGCTACGAGCAGTACTTC.

The chain recombines TRBV6-6 with TRBJ1-1; D is undetermined. Germline CDR1 reads MNHNY; CDR2 reads SVGAGI (reference sequence). The CDR3 spans 14 residues. The ends were cut back, 8 bases at V and 7 bases at J, with 20 bases in the middle. The CDR3 DNA follows: TGTGCCAGCGGCAATAGTCTCCCTCGGAGTGAAGCTTTCTTT. Protein sequence: CASGNSLPRSEAFF.

The rearrangement links TRBV30 to TRBJ1-1; D unresolved. The CDR3 extends over 12 amino acids. Germline V gene sequence: CDR1 GTSNPN, CDR2 SVGIG (reference sequence). V lost 4 bases, J lost 5 bases, and 11 bases lay in between. CDR3 residues: CAWTRLGTEAFF. The CDR3 DNA is TGTGCCTGGACAAGGCTGGGGACTGAAGCTTTCTTT.

The V call is TRBV2, the J call TRBJ1-1; D remains ambiguous. V lost 2 bases, J lost 4 bases, and 5 bases lay in between. This CDR3 comprises 12 residues. Germline CDR1 reads SNHLY; CDR2 reads FYNNEI. The CDR3 region is CASSEMGTEAFF. The CDR3 nucleotides read TGTGCCAGCAGTGAAATGGGCACTGAAGCTTTCTTT.

The rearrangement joins TRBV7-8 to TRBJ1-2; maybe TRBD1 (5 bases). Trimming removed 5 bases at V and 3 bases at J, with 22 bases between. Germline CDR1 and CDR2: SGHVS and FQNEAQ. CDR3 length: 17 amino acids. CDR3 DNA sequence: TGTGCCAGCAGCCCTAGAAATGCAGGGAGAGGCGACTATGGCTACACCTTC. Residues: CASSPRNAGRGDYGYTF. Supplemented by reference TRBV7-8 and TRBJ1-2, the full variable domain reads GAGVSQSPRYKVAKRGQDVALRCDPISGHVSLFWYQQALGQGPEFLTYFQNEAQLDKSGLPSDRFFAERPEGSVSTLKIQRTQQEDSAVYLCASSPRNAGRGDYGYTFGSGTRLTVV.

The gene calls are TRBV4-2 and TRBJ2-7; 8 bases match TRBD2. V lost 0 bases, J lost 4 bases, and 11 bases stayed unmatched. CDR3 length: 17 amino acids. Germline assignment: CDR1 LGHNA and CDR2 YNFKEQ. The CDR3 spells CASSQEQSGSPLYEQYF. The DNA for the CDR3 is TGTGCCAGCAGCCAAGAACAAAGCGGGAGTCCTCTGTACGAGCAGTACTTC.

The chain combines TRBV2 with TRBJ1-5, with TRBD1 matching over 7 bases. CDR3 length equals 14 residues. The ends lost 7 bases at V and 5 bases at J; junction bases unmatched: 8. Per germline, CDR1 SNHLY and CDR2 FYNNEI. CDR3 bases: TGTGCCAGCAAGATTCAACAGGGGTATCAGCCCCAGCATTTT. It translates to CASKIQQGYQPQHF.

This clone came up once. The rearrangement uses TRBV30 and TRBJ1-1; D ambiguous. Germline CDR1 and CDR2: GTSNPN and SVGIG (reference sequence). The CDR3 extends over 12 amino acids. Trimming cost V 3 bases and J 5 bases, with 10 bases left between them. This chain's CDR3 is CAWRGSLTEAFF. The CDR3 DNA reads as TGTGCCTGGAGGGGGTCTTTGACTGAAGCTTTCTTT.

This chain uses TRBV18 with TRBJ2-3; D is tentatively TRBD1 or TRBD2 (5 bases each). The CDR3 has 15 amino acids. In germline, CDR1 is KGHSH, CDR2 LQKENI. V lost 1 base, J lost 1 base, and 9 bases lay in between. The CDR3 protein is CASSPRQGRTDTQYF. The CDR3 bases are TGTGCCAGCTCACCACGGCAGGGACGCACAGATACGCAGTATTTT.

The V gene is TRBV10-3, the J gene TRBJ1-1; weak D call: TRBD1 (6 bases). Trimming took off 8 bases at V and 4 bases at J, with 17 bases between the two ends. Per germline, CDR1 ENHRY and CDR2 SYGVKD. CDR3 length: 14 amino acids. CDR3 sequence reads: CAILYGGGLTEAFF. The CDR3 nucleotides are TGTGCCATCCTCTACGGAGGGGGACTCACTGAAGCTTTCTTT.

The J gene is TRBJ1-1, the V gene TRBV7-2, with D perhaps TRBD1 (5 bases). Looked up from germline, CDR1 is SGHTA and CDR2 is FQGNSA. Trimming stripped 3 bases from V and 3 bases from J, with 14 bases between. CDR3 length: 15 residues. As DNA, the CDR3 is TGTGCCAGCAGCTTCCCCCTAGGGGAGTACACTGAAGCTTTCTTT. Its translation: CASSFPLGEYTEAFF.

This chain links TRBV19 with TRBJ1-3; D unresolved. This CDR3 region has 17 residues. The germline CDR1 and CDR2 sequences are LNHDA and SQIVND (reference sequence). Trimming took 3 bases from V and 0 from J, leaving 15 bases between them. Written as DNA, the CDR3 is TGTGCCAGTAGTATCCGGGCGGGAGGCAGCTCTGGAAACACCATATATTTT. This encodes CASSIRAGGSSGNTIYF.

The rearrangement uses TRBV7-9 and TRBJ2-7, with 7 bases fitting TRBD2. This CDR3 is 14 amino acids long. CDR1 is SEHNR and CDR2 is FQNEAQ in the germline V gene (reference sequence). Trimming cost V 3 bases and J 2 bases; bases outside gene matches: 4. The CDR3, as DNA: TGTGCCAGCAGCTTTCCTAGCGGCGCCTACGAGCAGTACTTC. Protein sequence: CASSFPSGAYEQYF.

The CDR3 DNA follows: TGTGCCAGCAGCCCCGCCGGGGGTCGATCCTACGAGCAGTACTTC. It codes for CASSPAGGRSYEQYF. This chain links TRBV28 with TRBJ2-7; the D gene is possibly TRBD2 (6 bases). Germline CDR1 MDHEN, CDR2 SYDVKM. The CDR3 has 15 residues. V lost 6 bases and J 1 base, leaving 16 bases between the germline ends.

This chain uses TRBV7-8 with TRBJ2-6, with 11 bases fitting TRBD2. Germline CDR1 and CDR2: SGHVS and FQNEAQ. The CDR3 contains 21 residues. V lost 5 bases, J lost 0 bases, and 15 bases stayed unmatched. The CDR3 DNA reads as TGTGCCAGCAGCCTACGCCCCCGGACTAGCGGGTCCTCCTCTGGGGCCAACGTCCTGACTTTC. Protein: CASSLRPRTSGSSSGANVLTF.

The J gene is TRBJ2-2, the V gene TRBV9; no definite D call. The V end was cut by 3 bases, the J end by 1 base, with 4 bases between. The germline V gene has CDR1 SGDLS and CDR2 YYNGEE. The CDR3 runs to 13 residues. The CDR3 DNA reads as TGTGCCAGCAGCGACGGGAACACCGGGGAGCTGTTTTTT. It encodes CASSDGNTGELFF.

The chain is built from TRBV11-3 and TRBJ1-4; no clear D. The CDR3 is 15 amino acids. CDR1 SGHNT and CDR2 YENEEA come from the germline V gene. V lost 4 bases and J lost 7, with 16 bases in between. The CDR3 DNA reads as TGTGCCAGCAGCTCCGGGGAGGCTGGATTTGAAAAACTGTTTTTT. Its protein is CASSSGEAGFEKLFF.

The CDR3 here is CASSPGAGYNEQFF. The CDR3 DNA is TGTGCCAGCAGCCCCGGGGCAGGGTACAATGAGCAGTTCTTC. The chain has TRBV7-3 and TRBJ2-1, with D perhaps assigned TRBD1 or TRBD2 (5 bases each). Trimming shortened V by 5 bases and J by 4 bases, and 12 bases separated the two germline ends. Germline V lookup: CDR1 SGHTA, CDR2 FQGTGA. This CDR3 has 14 amino acids.

The chain uses TRBV11-3 and TRBJ2-5, with TRBD2 as a possible D gene (6 bases). CDR3 size: 10 residues. CDR1 SGHNT and CDR2 YENEEA come from the germline V gene. V gave up 10 bases and J gave up 5 bases, with 8 bases separating them. CDR3 residues: CATGGETQYF. CDR3 bases: TGTGCCACTGGGGGGGAGACCCAGTACTTC.

CDR3 residues: CASSLFTGGEYEQYF. DNA for the CDR3: TGCGCCAGCAGCTTGTTCACAGGGGGAGAGTACGAGCAGTACTTC. The rearrangement links TRBV5-1 to TRBJ2-7, with TRBD1 matching over 8 bases. The junction had 7 bases not matched to a gene; V was cut back by 1 base and J by 4 bases. This CDR3 contains 15 residues. Per germline, CDR1 SGHRS and CDR2 YFSETQ.

The chain couples TRBV28 to TRBJ1-1; D is uncertain. The germline gives CDR1 MDHEN, CDR2 SYDVKM. With 2 bases removed from V and 10 bases from J, the gap between germline ends came to 8 bases. This CDR3 contains 11 residues. This CDR3 is CASSLRALAFF. Here the CDR3 DNA reads TGTGCCAGCAGTTTAAGGGCTTTAGCTTTCTTT.

The chain uses TRBV7-3 and TRBJ1-1; a weak D match, TRBD1 (5 bases). The germline gives CDR1 SGHTA, CDR2 FQGTGA. CDR3 length: 15 residues. The V end was cut by 6 bases, the J end by 7 bases, with 21 bases between. CDR3 sequence reads: CASSETALGQNEAFF. The CDR3 bases are TGTGCCAGCAGTGAAACCGCTTTGGGGCAGAATGAAGCTTTCTTT. Variable domain in full (rest from reference TRBV7-3 and TRBJ1-1): GAGVSQTPSNKVTEKGKYVELRCDPISGHTALYWYRQSLGQGPEFLIYFQGTGAADDSGLPNDRFFAVRPEGSVSTLKIQRTERGDSAVYLCASSETALGQNEAFFGQGTRLTVV.

The rearrangement uses TRBV6-5 and TRBJ2-3, with D unclear. The ends were cut back, 2 bases at V and 3 bases at J, with 12 bases in the middle. This CDR3 contains 15 residues. Germline V CDR1 and CDR2: MNHEY, SVGAGI. The CDR3 region is CASSYGQAGTDTQYF. As DNA, the CDR3 is TGTGCCAGCAGTTACGGGCAGGCTGGAACAGATACGCAGTATTTT.

This sequence joins TRBV19 and TRBJ2-4; TRBD1 is a possible D gene (5 bases). CDR1 is LNHDA and CDR2 is SQIVND in the germline V gene (reference sequence). CDR3 size: 16 residues. Trimming shortened V by 8 bases and J by 3 bases, and 20 bases separated the two germline ends. In DNA, the CDR3 is TGTGCCAGTTTATTCTTGCAGACAGCAAGCAAAAACATTCAGTACTTC. Its translation: CASLFLQTASKNIQYF.